This T cell receptor (beta chain) emerged from a study of blood T cell repertoires in COVID-19. Background on the study: Italy, Spain and the United States were the sources of the convalescent and acute COVID-19 samples.

The CDR3 spans 11 residues. Unmatched junction bases numbered 1, after V lost 5 bases and J lost 4 bases. Per germline, CDR1 DFQATT and CDR2 SNEGSKA (reference sequence). Original handling: By means of reference gene primer amplification, nucleated cell counts were estimated. Here immunoSEQ multiplex PCR was the method, and the copy in TCRdb shows in-frame clones only, minus some. V and J calls and clone size come straight from that table; D and trimming were deduced from the DNA. The repertoire holds approximately 260,000 clones, with approximately 91% as singletons. The TCR sequence derives from a man between 45 and 60 years old with acute or convalescent COVID-19. Sequenced material: peripheral blood. The chain combines TRBV20-1 with TRBJ2-7, with 8 nucleotides matching TRBD1. The CDR3 reads CSAYRGYEQYF. The CDR3 coding sequence is TGCAGTGCTTACAGGGGGTACGAGCAGTACTTC.